This T cell receptor beta chain was identified during a study of blood T cell repertoires in COVID-19. V lost 1 base and J lost 3; bases outside the gene matches: 7. The CDR3 has 17 amino acids. Looked up from germline, CDR1 is LNHNV and CDR2 is YYDKDF (reference sequence). The protocol was immunoSEQ multiplex PCR, while the TCRdb copy is restricted to in-frame clones and leaves out a portion. The table shows about 220,000 clones, with around 88% occurring only once. Individuals aged roughly 18 to 90 years were recruited from some 26 US areas. The material sequenced was PBMCs or T cells enriched from blood (not recorded which). This chain joins TRBV15 and TRBJ2-7; 12 bases are shared with TRBD1. The clonotype originates from a woman between 50 and 59 years old with acute COVID-19. CDR3 protein: CATSRGGTGGRGYEQYF. The CDR3 DNA reads TGTGCCACCAGCAGAGGCGGGACAGGGGGCAGAGGCTACGAGCAGTACTTC.